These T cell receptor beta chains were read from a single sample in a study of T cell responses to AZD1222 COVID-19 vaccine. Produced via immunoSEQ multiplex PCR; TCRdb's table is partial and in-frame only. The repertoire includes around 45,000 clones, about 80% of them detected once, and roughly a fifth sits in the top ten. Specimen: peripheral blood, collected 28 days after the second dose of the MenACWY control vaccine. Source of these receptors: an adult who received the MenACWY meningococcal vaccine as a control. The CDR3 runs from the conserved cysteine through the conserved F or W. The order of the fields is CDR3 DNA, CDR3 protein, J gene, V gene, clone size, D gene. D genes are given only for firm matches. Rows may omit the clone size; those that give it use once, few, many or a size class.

DNA: TGTGCCAGCAGCCAAACGACAGGGCACTACGAGCAGTACTTC; CDR3: CASSQTTGHYEQYF; J: TRBJ2-7; V: TRBV11-2; size: NA; D: TRBD1
DNA: TGTGCCAGCAGCCTAGAGGGTGGACTAAACATTCAGTACTTC; CDR3: CASSLEGGLNIQYF; J: TRBJ2-4; V: TRBV28; size: NA; D: NA
DNA: TGCAGCGTTGTATCCCCTACCTACGAGCAGTACTTC; CDR3: CSVVSPTYEQYF; J: TRBJ2-7; V: TRBV29-1; size: few; D: NA
DNA: TGCGCCAGCAGCACCCGACAAACAGGGGTAGAGACCCAGTACTTC; CDR3: CASSTRQTGVETQYF; J: TRBJ2-5; V: TRBV5-1; size: NA; D: TRBD1
DNA: TGTGCCAGCACCGCGGGGACAGCGAATCAGCCCCAGCATTTT; CDR3: CASTAGTANQPQHF; J: TRBJ1-5; V: TRBV25-1; size: NA; D: TRBD1
DNA: TGTGCCAGCTCACCACTAAGCGGGGCTCCGCTGGATACGCAGTATTTT; CDR3: CASSPLSGAPLDTQYF; J: TRBJ2-3; V: TRBV18; size: NA; D: TRBD2
DNA: TGTGCCAGCAGCTTAGACATAAACAAGAACACTGAAGCTTTCTTT; CDR3: CASSLDINKNTEAFF; J: TRBJ1-1; V: TRBV7-6; size: NA; D: NA
DNA: TGTGCCAGCAGCTTAGAGCAGGGGTTTTACACTGAAGCTTTCTTT; CDR3: CASSLEQGFYTEAFF; J: TRBJ1-1; V: TRBV5-5; size: NA; D: NA
DNA: TGTGCCAGCAGCTTAGGAGGGGCGGCCTACGAGCAGTACTTC; CDR3: CASSLGGAAYEQYF; J: TRBJ2-7; V: TRBV11-2; size: NA; D: NA
DNA: TGTGCCAGCAGTTCTTTCGGACAGTACACTGAAGCTTTCTTT; CDR3: CASSSFGQYTEAFF; J: TRBJ1-1; V: TRBV2; size: NA; D: NA
DNA: TGCGCCAGCAGCTTGGGGGGGACCAAAAACATTCAGTACTTC; CDR3: CASSLGGTKNIQYF; J: TRBJ2-4; V: TRBV5-1; size: NA; D: NA
DNA: TGTGCCAGCAGTCCCCGGGGGGCTGGAAACACCATATATTTT; CDR3: CASSPRGAGNTIYF; J: TRBJ1-3; V: TRBV5-6; size: NA; D: NA
DNA: TGTGCCAGCAGCGGGGCTGGCGGGAGACCCTACGAGCAGTACTTC; CDR3: CASSGAGGRPYEQYF; J: TRBJ2-7; V: TRBV5-5; size: NA; D: TRBD2
DNA: TGTGCCAGCTCATCCGACAGGGAAGGCTACACCTTC; CDR3: CASSSDREGYTF; J: TRBJ1-2; V: TRBV18; size: NA; D: TRBD1
DNA: TGTGCCAGCAGCCAGCCCCAAGATGCCAACGTCCTGACTTTC; CDR3: CASSQPQDANVLTF; J: TRBJ2-6; V: TRBV7-9; size: NA; D: NA
DNA: TGTGCCAGCAGAGGTTTTGGATCGCTCTCTGGAAACACCATATATTTT; CDR3: CASRGFGSLSGNTIYF; J: TRBJ1-3; V: TRBV28; size: NA; D: NA
DNA: TGTGCCAGCAGCCCCCGTATGGAGGGCGCCTACAATGAGCAGTTCTTC; CDR3: CASSPRMEGAYNEQFF; J: TRBJ2-1; V: TRBV4-2; size: NA; D: NA
DNA: TGTGCCAGCAGTTACTCGACAGGGATAACTAATGAAAAACTGTTTTTT; CDR3: CASSYSTGITNEKLFF; J: TRBJ1-4; V: TRBV6-5; size: NA; D: TRBD1
DNA: TGTGCCAGCAGCTTTCATGGAGTGGGCAGCTCCTACAATGAGCAGTTCTTC; CDR3: CASSFHGVGSSYNEQFF; J: TRBJ2-1; V: TRBV5-8; size: few; D: NA
DNA: TGTGCCAGTAGTATAGGTGCGGGAGGAAAGAACAATGAGCAGTTCTTC; CDR3: CASSIGAGGKNNEQFF; J: TRBJ2-1; V: TRBV19; size: NA; D: TRBD2
DNA: TGTGCCAGCAGTCCGGGACAATCTGGGGCCAACGTCCTGACTTTC; CDR3: CASSPGQSGANVLTF; J: TRBJ2-6; V: TRBV28; size: few; D: NA
DNA: TGCAGCGTTGCGGGGACAGGGTGGTACAATGAGCAGTTCTTC; CDR3: CSVAGTGWYNEQFF; J: TRBJ2-1; V: TRBV29-1; size: NA; D: TRBD1
DNA: TGTGCCAGCAGTGATCCCCTAGAAAGGGCCAATGAGCAGTTCTTC; CDR3: CASSDPLERANEQFF; J: TRBJ2-1; V: TRBV6-2/TRBV6-3; size: NA; D: NA
DNA: TGTGCCAGCTCGCGCGCCGACACCCTAAGAAACACCATATATTTT; CDR3: CASSRADTLRNTIYF; J: TRBJ1-3; V: TRBV18; size: NA; D: NA
DNA: TGTGCCAGCAGTTCCCAGGGGGCTCAAGCTTTCTTT; CDR3: CASSSQGAQAFF; J: TRBJ1-1; V: TRBV27; size: NA; D: TRBD1
DNA: TGTGCCAGCAGCCCGGGACAGGGGAACACTGAAGCTTTCTTT; CDR3: CASSPGQGNTEAFF; J: TRBJ1-1; V: TRBV7-9; size: NA; D: TRBD1
DNA: TGTGCCAGCAGCTTGGGACCCCCATTGGGTACCGGGGAGCTGTTTTTT; CDR3: CASSLGPPLGTGELFF; J: TRBJ2-2; V: TRBV11-3; size: once; D: NA
DNA: TGTGCCAGCAGATACGCACAGGGGAGGGCTGAAGCTTTCTTT; CDR3: CASRYAQGRAEAFF; J: TRBJ1-1; V: TRBV6-5; size: NA; D: TRBD1
DNA: TGCAGTGCTGCTCAGGAGACCCAGTACTTC; CDR3: CSAAQETQYF; J: TRBJ2-5; V: TRBV20-1; size: NA; D: NA
DNA: TGTGCCTGGAGAACGAACACTGAAGCTTTCTTT; CDR3: CAWRTNTEAFF; J: TRBJ1-1; V: TRBV30; size: NA; D: NA
DNA: TGTGCCAGCAGTTTACTAACAGGGGCGCATGGCTACACCTTC; CDR3: CASSLLTGAHGYTF; J: TRBJ1-2; V: TRBV28; size: NA; D: TRBD1
DNA: TGTGCCACCAGCAAACTTACCCGGGGACTCGTTAACATGATCACTGAAGCTTTCTTT; CDR3: CATSKLTRGLVNMITEAFF; J: TRBJ1-1; V: TRBV15; size: NA; D: NA
DNA: TGTGCCAGCAGCAATGGGGTAGGCAGGGGGCACCGCGACCATGGCTACACCTTC; CDR3: CASSNGVGRGHRDHGYTF; J: TRBJ1-2; V: TRBV21-1; size: few; D: NA
DNA: TGCGCCAGCAGGGGACCGGATTTTAACACTGAAGCTTTCTTT; CDR3: CASRGPDFNTEAFF; J: TRBJ1-1; V: TRBV5-1; size: NA; D: NA
DNA: TGTGCCAGCAGCTTAGCCGGCGGTGAAGCTTTCTTT; CDR3: CASSLAGGEAFF; J: TRBJ1-1; V: TRBV11-2; size: NA; D: NA
DNA: TGTGCCAGCAGCTTAGGTTTAATGACGGGTCCTGAGGCTTTCTTT; CDR3: CASSLGLMTGPEAFF; J: TRBJ1-1; V: TRBV11-2; size: NA; D: NA
DNA: TGTGCCAGCAGCCCTAATACGATAGCGGGGGGGGTGAGCGAGCAGTTCTTC; CDR3: CASSPNTIAGGVSEQFF; J: TRBJ2-1; V: TRBV6-2/TRBV6-3; size: NA; D: TRBD2
DNA: TGTGCCAGCTCATCCCAAGGTCAGGGAAGTCGGTCTGGAAACACCATATATTTT; CDR3: CASSSQGQGSRSGNTIYF; J: TRBJ1-3; V: TRBV18; size: NA; D: NA
DNA: TGTGCCAGCAGTGATGTGGGCATAGGACTAGCGGGAAGCAATGAGCAGTTCTTC; CDR3: CASSDVGIGLAGSNEQFF; J: TRBJ2-1; V: TRBV2; size: NA; D: TRBD2
DNA: TGTGCCTTTGACAGGACAAATAGCAATCAGCCCCAGCATTTT; CDR3: CAFDRTNSNQPQHF; J: TRBJ1-5; V: TRBV30; size: NA; D: NA
DNA: TGTGCCAGCAGCCAAGATCTAGCGGGGGGGCGGCGCAATGAGCAGTTCTTC; CDR3: CASSQDLAGGRRNEQFF; J: TRBJ2-1; V: TRBV3-1/TRBV3-2; size: NA; D: TRBD2
DNA: TGTGCCAGCAGTTTTGGAACAGCCTATGGCTACACCTTC; CDR3: CASSFGTAYGYTF; J: TRBJ1-2; V: TRBV12-3/TRBV12-4; size: NA; D: NA
DNA: TGTGCCACCAGCGGCTCCAATCAGCCCCAGCATTTT; CDR3: CATSGSNQPQHF; J: TRBJ1-5; V: TRBV15; size: NA; D: NA
DNA: TGTGCCTGGACCAGGGCCGGACGGTGGAACACTGAAGCTTTCTTT; CDR3: CAWTRAGRWNTEAFF; J: TRBJ1-1; V: TRBV30; size: NA; D: NA
DNA: TGTGCCAGCAGCCACCGGGGATGGAACACTGAAGCTTTCTTT; CDR3: CASSHRGWNTEAFF; J: TRBJ1-1; V: TRBV4-2; size: NA; D: NA
DNA: TGTGCCAGCAGTGAGGTGGGGAGGGAGTTCTTC; CDR3: CASSEVGREFF; J: TRBJ2-1; V: TRBV2; size: NA; D: TRBD2
DNA: TGTGCCAGCACTTCTCTAGCGGCCTCTAGCACAGATACGCAGTATTTT; CDR3: CASTSLAASSTDTQYF; J: TRBJ2-3; V: TRBV2; size: NA; D: TRBD2
DNA: TGTGCCAGCAGTTACTCCCTATACCAAGAGACCCAGTACTTC; CDR3: CASSYSLYQETQYF; J: TRBJ2-5; V: TRBV6-5; size: NA; D: NA
DNA: TGTGCCACCAGCAGAGGAGGACGGGCGTTGAACACTGAAGCTTTCTTT; CDR3: CATSRGGRALNTEAFF; J: TRBJ1-1; V: TRBV15; size: NA; D: NA
DNA: TGTGCCAGCAGCGTCGGGATACAGGCCACCGAAAATCGGGCTTTCTTT; CDR3: CASSVGIQATENRAFF; J: TRBJ1-1; V: TRBV9; size: NA; D: NA
DNA: TGTGCCTGGAGTGTAGACAGAAACACTGAAGCTTTCTTT; CDR3: CAWSVDRNTEAFF; J: TRBJ1-1; V: TRBV30; size: NA; D: NA
DNA: TGTGCCAGCAGTTTATTGGGCGGGACTGAAGCTTTCTTT; CDR3: CASSLLGGTEAFF; J: TRBJ1-1; V: TRBV28; size: NA; D: NA
DNA: TGCGCCAGCAGTCGACAGGCCGAATCCTACGAGCAGTACTTC; CDR3: CASSRQAESYEQYF; J: TRBJ2-7; V: TRBV5-1; size: NA; D: NA
DNA: TGTGCCAGCAGCCTCCTCTTCGGGGGACACCAAAACACTGAAGCTTTCTTT; CDR3: CASSLLFGGHQNTEAFF; J: TRBJ1-1; V: TRBV7-9; size: NA; D: NA
DNA: TGTGCTAGTGGTTTGTCAGGGGGCAATGAGCAGTTCTTC; CDR3: CASGLSGGNEQFF; J: TRBJ2-1; V: TRBV12-5; size: once; D: TRBD1
DNA: TGTGCCAGCACCTCTGACAGGGGGCGGCAAGAGACCCAGTACTTC; CDR3: CASTSDRGRQETQYF; J: TRBJ2-5; V: TRBV6-5; size: NA; D: TRBD1
DNA: TGTGCCAGCAGTTTATATGGAGGGTTAGGAGAGACCCAGTACTTC; CDR3: CASSLYGGLGETQYF; J: TRBJ2-5; V: TRBV27; size: NA; D: NA
DNA: TGTGCCAGTAGTATTGGGGACTTCGAGACACCGGTTGGCTACACCTTC; CDR3: CASSIGDFETPVGYTF; J: TRBJ1-2; V: TRBV19; size: NA; D: NA
DNA: TGTGCCAGTCAAGGGGGAACGGGCAATCAGCCCCAGCATTTT; CDR3: CASQGGTGNQPQHF; J: TRBJ1-5; V: TRBV27; size: NA; D: NA